Following are 19 T cell receptor beta chains from one sample sequenced in a study of cytomegalovirus exposure and HLA in healthy donors. Method: immunoSEQ multiplex PCR; TCRdb's copy keeps in-frame clones and lacks some. Of approximately 100,000 clones listed, approximately 93% are singletons. The sequencing input was PBMCs. The receptor source for this set is a woman aged 25-40 years in good health and CMV-seropositive.

This chain links TRBV7-9 with TRBJ2-7, with TRBD1 matching 7 bases. The trim removed 4 bases at V and 0 bases at J, leaving 3 bases unmatched. This CDR3 has 14 amino acids. The germline V gene has CDR1 SEHNR and CDR2 FQNEAQ (reference sequence). The CDR3, as DNA: TGTGCCAGCAGCTCACAGGGGCTCTCCTACGAGCAGTACTTC. This codes for CASSSQGLSYEQYF.

J is TRBJ2-7 and V is TRBV28; 11 nucleotides match TRBD1. The V segment lost 7 bases and the J segment 4 bases; nucleotides outside the gene matches: 9. Germline CDR1 and CDR2: MDHEN and SYDVKM. The CDR3 contains 15 residues. CDR3 DNA: TGTGCCAGCACTCCCCCAGGACAGGGGGCTTACGAGCAGTACTTC. Translation gives CASTPPGQGAYEQYF.

The chain couples TRBV19 to TRBJ2-7, with TRBD2 matching over 11 bases. With V trimmed by 2 bases and J by 7 bases, 7 bases remained unmatched. The germline CDR1 and CDR2 sequences are LNHDA and SQIVND (reference sequence). The CDR3 runs 15 residues. The CDR3 sequence is CASSIKLAGVVEQYF. The CDR3, as DNA: TGTGCCAGTAGTATAAAACTAGCGGGAGTGGTTGAGCAGTACTTC.

This clone turned up a few times. This chain connects TRBV28 to TRBJ2-5; D is perhaps TRBD2 (6 bases). The germline V gene has CDR1 MDHEN and CDR2 SYDVKM. The CDR3 spans 13 residues. V was shortened by 3 bases and J by 5 bases, with 10 bases between the two germline ends. Written as DNA, the CDR3 is TGTGCCAGCAGTTTGGAGGGCGTGGAGACCCAGTACTTC. Amino acid sequence: CASSLEGVETQYF.

The rearrangement uses TRBV7-8 and TRBJ2-1; 12 bases map to TRBD2. Germline assignment: CDR1 SGHVS and CDR2 FQNEAQ. The CDR3 has 18 residues. Trimming removed 5 bases from V and 6 bases from J; junction bases left unmatched: 14. The CDR3 coding sequence is TGTGCCAGCAGCGCCTTCACGAGGACTAGCGGGATCGTCAATGAGCAGTTCTTC. Its protein product is CASSAFTRTSGIVNEQFF.

The genes are TRBV28 and TRBJ2-7, with TRBD2 matching over 7 bases. The CDR3 consists of 13 residues. The germline V gene has CDR1 MDHEN and CDR2 SYDVKM. The J segment lost 3 bases and the V segment lost 6 bases, leaving 5 bases of the junction unmatched. The CDR3 spells CASSASGLYEQYF. CDR3 DNA: TGTGCCAGCAGCGCTAGCGGCCTCTACGAGCAGTACTTC.

The genes are TRBV7-9 and TRBJ2-5; 9 positions agree with TRBD2. The CDR3 has 18 residues. J was trimmed by 4 bases and V by 4 bases; bases with no gene match: 16. Germline V CDR1 and CDR2: SEHNR, FQNEAQ (reference sequence). DNA of the CDR3: TGTGCCAGCAGCTCAACGACCGGGGTAGCGGGAGTTCGAGAGACCCAGTACTTC. Protein product: CASSSTTGVAGVRETQYF. The whole variable domain, remainder taken from reference TRBV7-9 and TRBJ2-5, is DTGVSQNPRHKITKRGQNVTFRCDPISEHNRLYWYRQTLGQGPEFLTYFQNEAQLEKSRLLSDRFSAERPKGSFSTLEIQRTEQGDSAMYLCASSSTTGVAGVRETQYFGPGTRLLVL.

The CDR3, as DNA: TGTGCCAGCAGTTTTAGCGGGAGGACTGGAGATACGCAGTATTTT. Translated, it gives CASSFSGRTGDTQYF. This rearrangement joins TRBV27 to TRBJ2-3; 10 bases fit TRBD2. This CDR3 comprises 15 residues. The germline V gene has CDR1 MNHEY and CDR2 SMNVEV (reference sequence). V lost 3 bases, J lost 5 bases, and 5 bases stayed unmatched.

This clone has only one observation. The chain combines TRBV4-3 with TRBJ2-7, with 9 bases matching TRBD1. The CDR3 sequence is 14 residues long. Germline CDR1 and CDR2: LGHNA and YSLEER. The V segment lost 5 bases and the J segment 2 bases; nucleotides outside the gene matches: 4. The CDR3 DNA sequence: TGCGCCAGCAGCACCGGGACAGGGACCTACGAGCAGTACTTC. Encoded protein: CASSTGTGTYEQYF.

V is TRBV28 and J is TRBJ1-5, with D tentatively TRBD1 (5 bases). Looked up from germline, CDR1 is MDHEN and CDR2 is SYDVKM. This CDR3 contains 14 residues. V was shortened by 6 bases and J by 0 bases, with 9 bases between the two germline ends. The CDR3 bases are TGTGCCAGCAGGCTAGGGGTTAGCAATCAGCCCCAGCATTTT. The encoded protein is CASRLGVSNQPQHF.

This chain connects TRBV29-1 to TRBJ2-3; 8 positions agree with TRBD1. Germline CDR1 is SQVTM and CDR2 is ANQGSEA. V lost 6 bases to trimming and J lost 3 bases; unmatched junction nucleotides: 8. The CDR3 length is 14 residues. DNA of the CDR3: TGCAGCGTGGCAGACAGGGGTCCGACAGATACGCAGTATTTT. This translates into CSVADRGPTDTQYF.

This chain joins TRBV6-5 and TRBJ2-7; perhaps TRBD2 as D (6 bases). The CDR3 is 15 amino acids. The germline gives CDR1 MNHEY, CDR2 SVGAGI. V gave up 0 bases and J gave up 4 bases, with 13 bases separating them. DNA for the CDR3: TGTGCCAGCAGTTACTCGGGCGGGACTTTATACGAGCAGTACTTC. The encoded protein is CASSYSGGTLYEQYF.

The V gene is TRBV7-9, the J gene TRBJ2-2; 8 bases fit TRBD2. J was trimmed by 3 bases and V by 5 bases; bases with no gene match: 8. The CDR3 is 16 residues long. CDR1 is SEHNR, CDR2 FQNEAQ, per germline (reference sequence). CDR3 protein: CASSPIAGYYTGELFF. CDR3 in DNA: TGTGCCAGCAGCCCAATAGCGGGATACTACACCGGGGAGCTGTTTTTT.

The V call is TRBV5-6, the J call TRBJ1-2; 10 nucleotides line up with TRBD1. Germline CDR1 reads SGHDT; CDR2 reads YYEEEE. Germline trimming cut 3 bases from V and 4 bases from J; bases unmatched to any gene: 3. The CDR3 runs 14 residues. The CDR3 spells CASSSGTGAYGYTF. CDR3 coding DNA: TGTGCCAGCAGCTCCGGGACAGGGGCCTATGGCTACACCTTC.

V usage is TRBV6-1 and J usage is TRBJ2-4, with a possible D match to TRBD2 (5 bases). The ends were cut back, 5 bases at V and 8 bases at J, with 13 bases in the middle. The germline gives CDR1 MNHNS, CDR2 SASEGT. CDR3 length: 13 residues. CDR3 sequence (DNA): TGTGCCAGCAGTCTACGAGGGCTAGACATTCAGTACTTC. This gives the protein CASSLRGLDIQYF.

The chain joins TRBV28 to TRBJ2-6; 7 nucleotides line up with TRBD1. The CDR3 covers 17 residues. The V segment lost 6 bases and the J segment 0 bases; nucleotides outside the gene matches: 8. CDR1 and CDR2 from the germline V gene are MDHEN and SYDVKM. This CDR3 is CASSTGQPFSGANVLTF. In DNA, the CDR3 is TGTGCCAGCAGCACGGGACAGCCCTTCTCTGGGGCCAACGTCCTGACTTTC. Variable domain in full (rest from reference TRBV28 and TRBJ2-6): DVKVTQSSRYLVKRTGEKVFLECVQDMDHENMFWYRQDPGLGLRLIYFSYDVKMKEKGDIPEGYSVSREKKERFSLILESASTNQTSMYLCASSTGQPFSGANVLTFGAGSRLTVL.

The chain couples TRBV5-5 to TRBJ1-2, with unresolved D. The CDR3 loop spans 13 amino acids. Germline loops: CDR1 SGHKS, CDR2 YYEKEE (reference sequence). Trimming stripped 4 bases from V and 5 bases from J, with 12 bases between. CDR3 in DNA: TGTGCCAGCAGCCTCCGGGAGTGGTATGGCTACACCTTC. Protein sequence: CASSLREWYGYTF. Full variable domain (rest looked up from reference TRBV5-5 and TRBJ1-2): DAGVTQSPTHLIKTRGQQVTLRCSPISGHKSVSWYQQVLGQGPQFIFQYYEKEERGRGNFPDRFSARQFPNYSSELNVNALLLGDSALYLCASSLREWYGYTFGSGTRLTVV.

The chain employs TRBV10-3 and TRBJ1-3; TRBD1 might be the D (5 bases). The germline gives CDR1 ENHRY, CDR2 SYGVKD. The CDR3 consists of 15 residues. Trimming pared 4 bases from V and 0 bases from J, leaving 10 bases between. The CDR3 DNA reads TGTGCCATCAGTGTTGACAGTGACTCTGGAAACACCATATATTTT. Protein product: CAISVDSDSGNTIYF.

The CDR3 region is CASSSWTAANYGYTF. The CDR3 coding sequence is TGTGCCAGCAGCTCCTGGACAGCAGCTAACTATGGCTACACCTTC. The genes are TRBV7-2 and TRBJ1-2; a possible D gene is TRBD1 (6 bases). The germline V gene has CDR1 SGHTA and CDR2 FQGNSA. There are 15 residues in the CDR3. The V end was cut by 4 bases, the J end by 0 bases, with 12 bases between. The full variable domain, completed using reference TRBV7-2 and TRBJ1-2, is GAGVSQSPSNKVTEKGKDVELRCDPISGHTALYWYRQSLGQGLEFLIYFQGNSAPDKSGLPSDRFSAERTGGSVSTLTIQRTQQEDSAVYLCASSSWTAANYGYTFGSGTRLTVV.